Below, 12 T cell receptor beta chains from the same sample are listed, as sequenced in a study of blood T cell repertoires in COVID-19. The method was immunoSEQ multiplex PCR; TCRdb's version includes in-frame clones alone and lacks a portion of them. The table lists some 120,000 clones, around 90% of them singletons. Sequenced input: peripheral blood. Every receptor here comes from a man aged 50-59 years with active COVID-19.

The chain couples TRBV21-1 to TRBJ2-2; TRBD2 is the table's D call, not checked against the DNA. TRBV21-1 is listed as a pseudogene. The CDR3 covers 18 residues. The chain's CDR3 is CASSNRTAGGPSTGELFF. Here the CDR3 DNA reads TGTGCCAGCAGCAATCGTACAGCGGGAGGGCCAAGCACCGGGGAGCTGTTTTTT.

The J gene is TRBJ2-7, the V gene TRBV7-9; the D is unclear. Trimming stripped 4 bases from V and 0 bases from J, with 7 bases between. The CDR3 is made up of 13 amino acids. In germline, CDR1 is SEHNR, CDR2 FQNEAQ (reference sequence). In nucleotides, the CDR3 is TGTGCCAGCAGCTCAAAGAGCTCCTACGAGCAGTACTTC. This encodes CASSSKSSYEQYF. Together with reference TRBV7-9 and TRBJ2-7, the CDR3 gives the full variable domain: DTGVSQNPRHKITKRGQNVTFRCDPISEHNRLYWYRQTLGQGPEFLTYFQNEAQLEKSRLLSDRFSAERPKGSFSTLEIQRTEQGDSAMYLCASSSKSSYEQYFGPGTRLTVT.

The chain recombines TRBV4-2 with TRBJ2-1, with 13 bases that match TRBD2. The junction had 9 bases not matched to a gene; V was cut back by 1 base and J by 6 bases. CDR1 is LGHNA and CDR2 is YNFKEQ in the germline V gene. This CDR3 has 18 residues. The chain's CDR3 is CASSQVFPGLAGRNEQFF. In DNA form, the CDR3 reads TGTGCCAGCAGCCAAGTTTTCCCGGGACTAGCGGGGCGCAATGAGCAGTTCTTC.

This chain connects TRBV2 to TRBJ1-2; D may be TRBD1 (6 bases). Trimming removed 3 bases from V and 1 base from J, with 12 bases in between. The germline gives CDR1 SNHLY, CDR2 FYNNEI. The CDR3 totals 15 residues. The CDR3 here is CASSDRGGLNYGYTF. The CDR3, as DNA: TGTGCCAGCAGTGATAGGGGGGGCCTTAACTATGGCTACACCTTC.

This clone appeared a single time. The chain couples TRBV18 to TRBJ2-2; possibly TRBD1 for D (5 bases). In germline, CDR1 is KGHSH, CDR2 LQKENI. The V and J ends lost 9 bases and 1 base respectively, with 9 bases between them. The CDR3 runs to 13 residues. CDR3 protein: CASQQVNTGELFF. CDR3 DNA: TGTGCCAGTCAACAGGTGAACACCGGGGAGCTGTTTTTT.

This chain links TRBV12-3 or TRBV12-4 with TRBJ2-7; tentative D call: TRBD2 (6 bases). The V gene lost 4 bases and the J gene lost 6 bases, with 13 bases spanning the gap. The CDR3 is made up of 13 amino acids. The CDR3 reads CASSWRRDSEQYF. DNA for the CDR3: TGTGCCAGCAGTTGGAGGCGGGACTCCGAGCAGTACTTC.

The V and J genes are TRBV6-4 and TRBJ2-2; TRBD2 matches 8 bases. The CDR3 has 14 amino acids. Germline CDR1 MRHNA, CDR2 SNTAGT. V shed 6 bases, J shed 5 bases, and the junction held 5 bases outside the gene matches. The CDR3 region is CASRTAGETGELFF. The CDR3 nucleotides are TGTGCCAGCAGGACAGCGGGGGAAACCGGGGAGCTGTTTTTT.

The chain couples TRBV6-1 to TRBJ2-1; the D gene is possibly TRBD1 (6 bases). The ends were cut back, 1 base at V and 6 bases at J, with 10 bases in the middle. CDR3 length: 14 residues. Germline CDR1 MNHNS, CDR2 SASEGT. Here the CDR3 reads CASSEGTVPNEQFF. The CDR3 DNA reads as TGTGCCAGCAGTGAAGGGACAGTCCCCAATGAGCAGTTCTTC.

The chain has TRBV7-2 and TRBJ2-1; 7 bases line up with TRBD2. The germline V gene has CDR1 SGHTA and CDR2 FQGNSA. The CDR3 extends over 16 amino acids. V dropped 5 bases and J dropped 6; count of bases not matched to a gene: 13. CDR3 coding DNA: TGTGCCAGCAGCGCGACTAGCCCGAGGAGACTCAATGAGCAGTTCTTC. Its protein product is CASSATSPRRLNEQFF. The complete variable domain, with remaining parts taken from reference TRBV7-2 and TRBJ2-1, reads GAGVSQSPSNKVTEKGKDVELRCDPISGHTALYWYRQSLGQGLEFLIYFQGNSAPDKSGLPSDRFSAERTGGSVSTLTIQRTQQEDSAVYLCASSATSPRRLNEQFFGPGTRLTVL.

The rearrangement links TRBV29-1 to TRBJ2-2; 10 nucleotides align to TRBD2. Germline CDR1 and CDR2: SQVTM and ANQGSEA. This CDR3 region has 16 residues. V was pared by 5 bases and J by 6 bases, with 12 bases of the junction left unmatched. The CDR3 DNA is TGCAGCGTTTGTAGGTCCAGCGGGGGGGCCTCCGGGGAGCTGTTTTTT. Translating gives CSVCRSSGGASGELFF.

This chain joins TRBV7-9 and TRBJ1-5; D gene unclear. The CDR3 loop spans 17 amino acids. CDR1 SEHNR and CDR2 FQNEAQ come from the germline V gene (reference sequence). Trimming removed 5 bases at V and 0 bases at J, with 17 bases between. This CDR3 reads CASSLTPPGVSNQPQHF. DNA of the CDR3: TGTGCCAGCAGCCTAACCCCCCCCGGAGTTAGCAATCAGCCCCAGCATTTT.

V is TRBV12-3 or TRBV12-4 and J is TRBJ1-2, with a weak D call TRBD1 (6 bases). This CDR3 is 13 amino acids long. Trimming cost V 6 bases and J 6 bases, with 14 bases left between them. In DNA form, the CDR3 reads TGTGCCAGCAGGCATCAGGGGAACCATGGCTACACCTTC. Protein product: CASRHQGNHGYTF.